This T cell receptor (beta chain) derives from a study of identical twins. Whole-study findings and limits: There was an excess of low generation probability in the out-of-frame alpha sequences that twins shared. Memory repertoires showed no such pattern, whereas abundant cord blood beta clonotypes carried fewer insertions.

Via MiXCR, TCRdb re-called the 5' RACE reads, giving one row per CDR3 protein. The data contain about 550,000 distinct CDR3 sequences, about a fifth of them singletons. With regard to this clonotype: Its antigen remains unidentified.

The CDR3 spans 14 residues. In germline, CDR1 is SGHAT, CDR2 FQNNGV. Trimming at V came to 4 bases and at J to 5 bases, leaving 4 bases not matched to a gene. These data also formed part of another study, on yellow fever vaccine responses in identical twins.

The sequencing input was CD4+ T cells sorted from blood. The receptor's source is a woman younger than 35 in good health. V usage is TRBV11-2 and J usage is TRBJ1-5; 8 bases fit TRBD1. The CDR3 spells CASSSTGAYQPQHF. The CDR3 region has the DNA TGTGCCAGCAGCTCGACAGGGGCATATCAGCCCCAGCATTTT.